These 13 T cell receptor beta chains were sequenced from one sample in a study of cytomegalovirus exposure and HLA in healthy donors. It was with 60 Vbeta and 13 Jbeta primers that the PCR ran. TCRdb's table, derived via immunoSEQ multiplex PCR, lists solely in-frame clones and lacks some. This sample carries about 160,000 clones, around four fifths of them seen once, and the ten largest clones take about 1.3%. Sequenced sample: PBMCs. The receptors stem from a male donor in good health and CMV-seronegative.

This clone has just one count. This chain joins TRBV10-3 and TRBJ1-6; 7 bases align to TRBD1. Germline V gene sequence: CDR1 ENHRY, CDR2 SYGVKD. The CDR3 consists of 16 residues. Trimming at V came to 4 bases and at J to 8 bases, leaving 11 bases not matched to a gene. CDR3 nucleotide sequence: TGTGCCATCAGTGGACAGGGCGAGGGGGTTGATTCACCCCTCCACTTT. Amino acids: CAISGQGEGVDSPLHF.

The table lists this clone with a few counts. This rearrangement joins TRBV11-2 to TRBJ1-1, with 7 nucleotides matching TRBD1. The CDR3 has 19 residues. With V trimmed by 3 bases and J by 4 bases, 20 bases remained unmatched. Germline CDR1 is SGHAT and CDR2 is FQNNGV. In DNA, the CDR3 is TGTGCCAGCAGCTTCCCCAAGGAAGGGGGCAAGTTCATGGGCACTGAAGCTTTCTTT. It is translated as CASSFPKEGGKFMGTEAFF.

This clone was seen just once. The V call is TRBV5-1, the J call TRBJ1-1; D unresolved. V was cut by 0 bases and J by 2 bases, with 8 bases left in between. Per germline, CDR1 SGHRS and CDR2 YFSETQ. There are 14 residues in the CDR3. This chain's CDR3 is CASSLVPGNTEAFF. In DNA, the CDR3 is TGCGCCAGCAGCTTGGTACCGGGTAACACTGAAGCTTTCTTT. Variable domain in full (rest from reference TRBV5-1 and TRBJ1-1): KAGVTQTPRYLIKTRGQQVTLSCSPISGHRSVSWYQQTPGQGLQFLFEYFSETQRNKGNFPGRFSGRQFSNSRSEMNVSTLELGDSALYLCASSLVPGNTEAFFGQGTRLTVV.

The genes are TRBV9 and TRBJ2-7; 9 bases fit TRBD2. Germline CDR1 is SGDLS and CDR2 is YYNGEE. Unmatched junction bases numbered 7, after V lost 3 bases and J lost 0 bases. The CDR3 contains 16 residues. As DNA, the CDR3 is TGTGCCAGCAGCGCCCATCTGACTAGCGGCTCCTACGAGCAGTACTTC. Translation gives CASSAHLTSGSYEQYF. Variable domain in full (rest from reference TRBV9 and TRBJ2-7): DSGVTQTPKHLITATGQRVTLRCSPRSGDLSVYWYQQSLDQGLQFLIQYYNGEERAKGNILERFSAQQFPDLHSELNLSSLELGDSALYFCASSAHLTSGSYEQYFGPGTRLTVT.

Details on this clone: The sample carries other DNA sequences with the same CDR3. The rearrangement joins TRBV6-5 to TRBJ1-2; 11 nucleotides line up with TRBD1. V lost 2 bases, J lost 5 bases, and 1 base stayed unmatched. This CDR3 comprises 14 residues. In germline, CDR1 is MNHEY, CDR2 SVGAGI. The DNA of the CDR3 is TGTGCCAGCAGTTACGGGACAGGGGGGTATGGCTACACCTTC. It specifies CASSYGTGGYGYTF.

This chain links TRBV6-1 with TRBJ2-7, with TRBD2 as a possible D gene (6 bases). Trimming took off 2 bases at V and 7 bases at J, with 21 bases between the two ends. The CDR3 extends over 16 amino acids. Germline V gene lookup returns CDR1 MNHNS and CDR2 SASEGT. Here the CDR3 DNA reads TGTGCCAGCAGTGAACTAGGCGGGGCCTCGACGAGGGAGCAGTACTTC. It is translated as CASSELGGASTREQYF.

The genes are TRBV19 and TRBJ2-5; TRBD2 agrees at 7 bases. The J call is uncertain, as TRBJ2-7 better fits the DNA end. Germline V CDR1 and CDR2: LNHDA, SQIVND (reference sequence). The CDR3 runs to 12 residues. The chain's CDR3 is CASSPGGYEQYF. The DNA for the CDR3 is TGTGCCAGTAGTCCCGGGGGGTACGAGCAGTACTTC.

A single count supports this clone. This chain uses TRBV7-9 with TRBJ2-5; TRBD1 matches at 7 bases. Germline V gene data show CDR1 as SEHNR and CDR2 as FQNEAQ (reference sequence). The CDR3 contains 16 residues. Losses at the gene ends were 4 bases for V and 0 bases for J; bases not matched to a gene: 8. The CDR3 here is CASSWRTGEYQETQYF. The CDR3 DNA reads as TGTGCCAGCAGCTGGCGGACAGGCGAGTACCAAGAGACCCAGTACTTC. Using reference TRBV7-9 and TRBJ2-5 for the parts outside the CDR3, the full variable domain is DTGVSQNPRHKITKRGQNVTFRCDPISEHNRLYWYRQTLGQGPEFLTYFQNEAQLEKSRLLSDRFSAERPKGSFSTLEIQRTEQGDSAMYLCASSWRTGEYQETQYFGPGTRLLVL.

This clone was recorded only once. The rearrangement links TRBV10-3 to TRBJ2-3; the D gene is possibly TRBD2 (5 bases). Trimming took 6 bases from V and 4 from J, leaving 8 bases between them. The CDR3 contains 12 residues. The germline CDR1 and CDR2 sequences are ENHRY and SYGVKD. In nucleotides, the CDR3 is TGTGCCATCAGGGGAGAGTCAGATACGCAGTATTTT. Encoded protein: CAIRGESDTQYF.

This chain links TRBV5-1 with TRBJ2-7, with 9 nucleotides matching TRBD1. V dropped 5 bases and J dropped 7; count of bases not matched to a gene: 7. CDR3 length: 13 amino acids. Germline CDR1 and CDR2: SGHRS and YFSETQ. CDR3 sequence: CASRRDRVGEQYF. For the CDR3, the DNA is TGCGCCAGCAGAAGGGACAGGGTCGGGGAGCAGTACTTC.

V gene TRBV7-9 combines with J gene TRBJ1-1; 8 nucleotides match TRBD1. CDR3 length: 15 amino acids. Germline V gene data show CDR1 as SEHNR and CDR2 as FQNEAQ (reference sequence). Trimming took 5 bases from V and 4 from J; bases not matched to a gene: 9. CDR3 protein: CASSDGQGWSTEAFF. DNA of the CDR3: TGTGCCAGCAGCGATGGACAGGGTTGGAGCACTGAAGCTTTCTTT.

This clone occurred a few times. V and J are TRBV6-1 and TRBJ1-5; TRBD1 might be the D (6 bases). This CDR3 has 13 residues. V was cut by 6 bases and J by 3 bases, with 9 bases left in between. The germline CDR1 and CDR2 sequences are MNHNS and SASEGT. The CDR3 nucleotides are TGTGCCAGCAGATGGACAGACAATCAGCCCCAGCATTTT. Its protein product is CASRWTDNQPQHF.

The chain joins TRBV19 to TRBJ1-1; D uncertain. The V end lost 0 bases, the J end lost 7 bases, and 21 bases lay between the germline ends. Germline V gives CDR1 LNHDA, CDR2 SQIVND (reference sequence). The CDR3 runs to 17 residues. In DNA, the CDR3 is TGTGCCAGTAGTATAGATTTGGGAGTCGGGGTAATTGTTGAAGCTTTCTTT. Its protein is CASSIDLGVGVIVEAFF.